The next 18 T cell receptor beta chains were all read from a single sample in a study of blood T cell repertoires in COVID-19. Profiled with immunoSEQ multiplex PCR; TCRdb holds only in-frame clones, not every one. The sample yields 180,000 or so clones, 80% seen once. Sequences were obtained from PBMCs or T cells enriched from blood (not recorded which). Every receptor here comes from a man aged 60 to 69 who had been exposed to COVID-19.

V usage is TRBV4-2 and J usage is TRBJ1-2, with 8 bases fitting TRBD1. The trim removed 0 bases at V and 8 bases at J, leaving 8 bases unmatched. CDR1 and CDR2 (germline): LGHNA, YNFKEQ. The CDR3 extends over 15 amino acids. The CDR3: CASSQDNQGASGYTF. The CDR3 DNA is TGTGCCAGCAGCCAAGATAACCAGGGGGCGTCAGGCTACACCTTC.

This chain joins TRBV5-1 and TRBJ2-3; 12 nucleotides line up with TRBD2. This CDR3 is built from 16 residues. V was pared by 3 bases and J by 2 bases, with 4 bases of the junction left unmatched. Germline V gene data show CDR1 as SGHRS and CDR2 as YFSETQ. The CDR3, as DNA: TGCGCCAGCAGCTCCGGACTAGCGGGATTCACAGATACGCAGTATTTT. Translation: CASSSGLAGFTDTQYF.

As DNA, the CDR3 is TGTGCCAGCATCCTTAGCGGACCTAGCTCCTACAATGAGCAGTTCTTC. Its translation is CASILSGPSSYNEQFF. V gene TRBV6-6 combines with J gene TRBJ2-1; possibly TRBD2 for D (6 bases). Trimming took off 7 bases at V and 0 bases at J, with 16 bases between the two ends. The germline gives CDR1 MNHNY, CDR2 SVGAGI (reference sequence). The CDR3 is 16 amino acids.

The V call is TRBV9, the J call TRBJ1-2; D gene uncertain. The germline V gene encodes CDR1 SGDLS and CDR2 YYNGEE. The V gene lost 4 bases and the J gene lost 3 bases, with 10 bases spanning the gap. The CDR3 is made up of 13 amino acids. For the CDR3, the DNA is TGTGCCAGCAGCCGAGACATGGACTATGGCTACACCTTC. This translates into CASSRDMDYGYTF.

The chain employs TRBV29-1 and TRBJ1-2; 8 bases align to TRBD1. With V trimmed by 2 bases and J by 5 bases, 4 bases remained unmatched. CDR1 and CDR2 (germline): SQVTM, ANQGSEA. The CDR3 has 13 residues. The DNA for the CDR3 is TGCAGCGTTGAACCCGGACAGGGATATGGCTACACCTTC. Residues: CSVEPGQGYGYTF.

The chain employs TRBV6-5 and TRBJ1-2, with TRBD1 matching over 10 bases. Trimming cost V 2 bases and J 8 bases; bases outside gene matches: 5. Germline-derived CDR1 and CDR2 are MNHEY and SVGAGI. The CDR3 loop spans 14 amino acids. CDR3 protein: CASSYDRGLGGYTF. In DNA, the CDR3 is TGTGCCAGCAGTTACGACAGGGGGCTGGGAGGCTACACCTTC.

V and J are TRBV9 and TRBJ2-7; TRBD1 agrees at 8 bases. The CDR3 extends over 16 amino acids. V was pared by 3 bases and J by 0 bases, with 8 bases of the junction left unmatched. Germline CDR1 is SGDLS and CDR2 is YYNGEE. This chain's CDR3 is CASSARTGLSSYEQYF. The CDR3 DNA reads as TGTGCCAGCAGCGCACGGACAGGGCTTAGCTCCTACGAGCAGTACTTC.

The V gene is TRBV19, the J gene TRBJ1-3; TRBD1 agrees at 7 bases. This CDR3 is built from 15 residues. The germline gives CDR1 LNHDA, CDR2 SQIVND (reference sequence). V dropped 4 bases and J dropped 6; count of bases not matched to a gene: 9. Here the CDR3 DNA reads TGTGCCAGTAGTACCCAAAGGGGGCTCGAAAACACCATATATTTT. Its translation is CASSTQRGLENTIYF.

The chain recombines TRBV19 with TRBJ1-4, with 8 bases lining up with TRBD1. The CDR3 has 15 amino acids. Trimming cost V 4 bases and J 3 bases; bases outside gene matches: 4. Germline values: CDR1 LNHDA, CDR2 SQIVND (reference sequence). The CDR3 nucleotides are TGTGCCAGTAGTAGACAGGGGAGGGCTAATGAAAAACTGTTTTTT. Its protein is CASSRQGRANEKLFF. The variable domain in full, completed from reference TRBV19 and TRBJ1-4, reads DGGITQSPKYLFRKEGQNVTLSCEQNLNHDAMYWYRQDPGQGLRLIYYSQIVNDFQKGDIAEGYSVSREKKESFPLTVTSAQKNPTAFYLCASSRQGRANEKLFFGSGTQLSVL.

This clone showed up just a few times. The chain uses TRBV6-5 and TRBJ2-2; weak D call: TRBD1 (5 bases). Deletions cut 8 bases from V and 3 bases from J, with 13 bases between. The germline gives CDR1 MNHEY, CDR2 SVGAGI. This CDR3 is 14 amino acids long. CDR3 nucleotides: TGTGCCAGCGGGTTTACAGGTTACACCGGGGAGCTGTTTTTT. It codes for CASGFTGYTGELFF.

V and J are TRBV11-3 and TRBJ1-1; D is possibly TRBD1 (6 bases). Trimming cost V 4 bases and J 5 bases, with 17 bases left between them. Germline V gene sequence: CDR1 SGHNT, CDR2 YENEEA. This CDR3 contains 15 residues. The CDR3 DNA sequence: TGTGCCAGCAGCTCCCTTAGGGAGGGGGGAACTGAAGCTTTCTTT. Encoded protein: CASSSLREGGTEAFF.

This chain connects TRBV28 to TRBJ1-2; D not certain. CDR1 MDHEN and CDR2 SYDVKM come from the germline V gene. The CDR3 has 15 amino acids. V gave up 6 bases and J gave up 6 bases, with 20 bases separating them. The CDR3 reads CASSPIFRGRDGYTF. The DNA for the CDR3 is TGTGCCAGCAGCCCGATCTTTCGGGGAAGGGATGGCTACACCTTC.

This sequence joins TRBV7-9 and TRBJ1-4; tentatively, D is TRBD1 (5 bases). V was clipped by 3 bases and J by 8 bases, with 10 bases between them. This CDR3 comprises 13 residues. The V gene's germline CDR1 is SEHNR and CDR2 FQNEAQ (reference sequence). In DNA, the CDR3 is TGTGCCAGCAGCTTGGCCGGGGGGGAAAAACTGTTTTTT. The encoded protein is CASSLAGGEKLFF. The full variable domain, completed using reference TRBV7-9 and TRBJ1-4, is DTGVSQNPRHKITKRGQNVTFRCDPISEHNRLYWYRQTLGQGPEFLTYFQNEAQLEKSRLLSDRFSAERPKGSFSTLEIQRTEQGDSAMYLCASSLAGGEKLFFGSGTQLSVL.

This chain connects TRBV10-1 to TRBJ2-3; 10 bases fit TRBD2. Germline-derived CDR1 and CDR2 are WNHNN and SYGVQD (reference sequence). With 2 bases clipped from V and 6 bases from J, the junction kept 8 bases outside the gene matches. CDR3 length equals 16 residues. The CDR3 sequence: CASSETLAGVGDTQYF. The DNA of the CDR3 is TGCGCCAGCAGTGAGACTCTAGCGGGAGTGGGGGATACGCAGTATTTT.

The chain recombines TRBV24-1 with TRBJ2-5, with 9 bases aligning to TRBD2. Germline CDR1 is KGHDR and CDR2 is SFDVKD. CDR3 size: 15 residues. V was clipped by 3 bases and J by 3 bases; unmatched bases: 4. The CDR3 DNA is TGTGCCACCAGTGATGAGGCGGGAGGGGAAGAGACCCAGTACTTC. Translated: CATSDEAGGEETQYF.

This chain joins TRBV7-2 and TRBJ2-3, with no clear D. There are 14 residues in the CDR3. Germline V lookup: CDR1 SGHTA, CDR2 FQGNSA. Between the trimmed V and J ends, which lost 2 bases and 6 bases, there was a span of 12 bases. The CDR3 protein is CASSLWSSDDTQYF. CDR3 nucleotides: TGTGCCAGCAGCTTATGGTCAAGCGACGATACGCAGTATTTT. The variable domain in full, completed from reference TRBV7-2 and TRBJ2-3, reads GAGVSQSPSNKVTEKGKDVELRCDPISGHTALYWYRQSLGQGLEFLIYFQGNSAPDKSGLPSDRFSAERTGGSVSTLTIQRTQQEDSAVYLCASSLWSSDDTQYFGPGTRLTVL.

The V call is TRBV19, the J call TRBJ1-1; D gene ambiguous. With 4 bases removed from V and 5 bases from J, the gap between germline ends came to 11 bases. The CDR3 runs 13 residues. Per the germline V gene, CDR1 is LNHDA and CDR2 is SQIVND (reference sequence). The CDR3 DNA is TGTGCCAGTAGTAAAGGAGGCCGTACTGAAGCTTTCTTT. This codes for CASSKGGRTEAFF. The full variable domain, rest sourced from reference TRBV19 and TRBJ1-1, is DGGITQSPKYLFRKEGQNVTLSCEQNLNHDAMYWYRQDPGQGLRLIYYSQIVNDFQKGDIAEGYSVSREKKESFPLTVTSAQKNPTAFYLCASSKGGRTEAFFGQGTRLTVV.

The chain has TRBV27 and TRBJ2-7, with D possibly matching TRBD2 (6 bases). The V gene's germline CDR1 is MNHEY and CDR2 SMNVEV (reference sequence). This CDR3 region has 11 residues. V dropped 8 bases and J dropped 3 bases, with 8 bases sitting between them. CDR3 sequence reads: CASGDFYEQYF. CDR3 sequence (DNA): TGTGCCAGCGGGGACTTCTACGAGCAGTACTTC.